This is a list of T cell receptor beta chains from one sample in a study of beta chain features in type 1 diabetes. Profiled with immunoSEQ multiplex PCR; TCRdb holds only in-frame clones, not every one. The table lists about 650,000 clones, around an eighth of them singletons. Sample: naive CD4+ T cells from blood. The receptor set was obtained from a young man with type 1 diabetes. CDR3s include the opening cysteine and the closing phenylalanine or tryptophan. The D gene is left open where the match is weak. Size tells how often a clone was seen (once, few, many) or the class of an expanded clone, and some rows leave it out.

V	D	J	size	DNA	CDR3
TRBV9	.	TRBJ2-6	few	TGTGCCAGCAGCGTAGAGGGGGCTGGGGCCAACGTCCTGACTTTC	CASSVEGAGANVLTF
TRBV13	TRBD1	TRBJ1-6	.	TGTGCCAGTACCGGGACAGGGTATAATTCACCCCTCCACTTT	CASTGTGYNSPLHF
TRBV2	.	TRBJ1-6	.	TGTGCCAGCAGTGAAGCTGTGTTAGGGGTTTCACCCCTCCACTTT	CASSEAVLGVSPLHF
TRBV5-1	.	TRBJ2-7	.	TGCGCCAGCAGCTTGGGTTACGGGAACGAGCAGTACTTC	CASSLGYGNEQYF
TRBV6-6	.	TRBJ1-4	.	TGTGCCACCTGGCTCCGCACCAATGAAAAACTGTTTTTT	CATWLRTNEKLFF
TRBV4-2	.	TRBJ1-2	few	TGTGCCAGCAGCCAAGATTGGAGAGGCTACACCTTC	CASSQDWRGYTF
TRBV28	.	TRBJ1-2	.	TGTGCCAGCAGTCTGCGGACCTATGGCTACACCTTC	CASSLRTYGYTF
TRBV5-4	.	TRBJ2-3	few	TGTGCCAGCAGCCCTTTCGACACAGATACGCAGTATTTT	CASSPFDTDTQYF
TRBV30	TRBD2	TRBJ2-1	.	TGTGCCTGGAGGATCGCTAGCGGGGTCTACAATGAACAGTTCTTC	CAWRIASGVYNEQFF
TRBV5-4	.	TRBJ2-1	.	TGTGCCAGCCAGCGCTGGGCCCCCAACAATGAGCAGTTCTTC	CASQRWAPNNEQFF
TRBV11-2	TRBD2	TRBJ2-1	.	TGTGCCAGCACCATAGGACTAGCGGGGGCCGAGCAGTTCTTC	CASTIGLAGAEQFF
TRBV4-3	TRBD2	TRBJ2-3	few	TGCGCCAGCAGCCAAGATGGGGCCGGGAGCGGGGTGACAGATACGCAGTATTTT	CASSQDGAGSGVTDTQYF
TRBV18	.	TRBJ2-7	few	TGTGCCAGCTCACCCGCAGCTGCCAGGTCCGTCGAGCAGTACTTC	CASSPAAARSVEQYF
TRBV7-2	.	TRBJ2-5	few	TGTGCCACTACGGGGGCGGAGACCCAGTACTTC	CATTGAETQYF
TRBV18	TRBD1	TRBJ1-1	few	TGTGCCAGCTCACTGACAGGGGGCACTGAAGCTTTCTTT	CASSLTGGTEAFF
TRBV12-5	.	TRBJ2-5	few	TGTGCTAGTGGTACTCGGACAGCAGGAGAGACCCAGTACTTC	CASGTRTAGETQYF
TRBV11-3	.	TRBJ2-7	.	TGTGCCAGCAGCTTAGTAGATAGGCGCGAGCAGTACTTC	CASSLVDRREQYF
TRBV6-5	TRBD1	TRBJ1-2	.	TGTGCCAGCAGTTCCCCGGGACAGGTACCTCCCGGCTACACCTTC	CASSSPGQVPPGYTF
TRBV18	.	TRBJ2-5	few	TGTGCCGGCAAACAGGAGGAAGAGACCCAGTACTTC	CAGKQEEETQYF
TRBV7-2	.	TRBJ2-7	.	TGTGCCAGCAGCGAACAGGGTTACGAGCAGTACTTC	CASSEQGYEQYF
TRBV9	TRBD1	TRBJ1-5	.	TGTGCCAGCAGCCCAGGACAGGGAAGGGAAAATCAGCCCCAGCATTTT	CASSPGQGRENQPQHF
TRBV7-2	.	TRBJ1-2	.	TGTGCCAGCAGCTTACGGGGGGTACAGAACTATGGCTACACCTTC	CASSLRGVQNYGYTF
TRBV4-2	.	TRBJ2-2	few	TGTGCCAGCAGCCTACAGAGGGAGACTACCAGAAGAGCCGGGGAGCTGTTTTTT	CASSLQRETTRRAGELFF
TRBV28	TRBD1	TRBJ2-7	few	TGTGCCAGCAGTTCGGGACAGGGGCCCTCCTACGAGCAGTACTTC	CASSSGQGPSYEQYF
TRBV23-1	TRBD2	TRBJ2-5	.	TGCGCCAGCAGTCAATCTATAGCGGGGGGGCAAGAGACCCAGTACTTC	CASSQSIAGGQETQYF
TRBV7-2	.	TRBJ2-3	few	TGTGCCAGCAGCTTTAGAGATACGCAGTATTTT	CASSFRDTQYF
TRBV7-2	TRBD2	TRBJ2-5	.	TGTGCCAGCAGCAATAGCGGGGGGCCCCAAGAGACCCAGTACTTC	CASSNSGGPQETQYF
TRBV7-9	TRBD1	TRBJ2-1	.	TGTGCCAGTGTACAGGGGAACCATGAGCAGTTCTTC	CASVQGNHEQFF
TRBV6-5	.	TRBJ1-3	.	TGTGCCAGCAGTTACTCTGCCTTGAACGGAGGAAACACCATATATTTT	CASSYSALNGGNTIYF
TRBV2	TRBD2	TRBJ2-1	few	TGTGCCAGCATGGGACTAGCGGGTAACAATGAGCAGTTCTTC	CASMGLAGNNEQFF
TRBV9	.	TRBJ2-5	.	TGTGCCAGCAGCCCACAGGAAGAGACCCAGTACTTC	CASSPQEETQYF
TRBV4-2	.	TRBJ2-5	.	TGTGCCAGCAGTCAAGATCGGGATTCCCAAGAGACCCAGTACTTC	CASSQDRDSQETQYF
TRBV6-5	TRBD1	TRBJ1-2	.	TGTGCCAGCAGCGACCGACAGGGAGGTGGCTACACCTTC	CASSDRQGGGYTF
TRBV4-3	.	TRBJ1-4	few	TGCGCCAGCAGCCATGGGACAAGACCATACCACGATGAAAAACTGTTTTTT	CASSHGTRPYHDEKLFF
TRBV29-1	TRBD1	TRBJ1-1	few	TGCAGCGTTCACCTCTCATACCGGGACAGGCAGAACACTGAAGCTTTCTTT	CSVHLSYRDRQNTEAFF
TRBV28	.	TRBJ2-7	few	TGTGCCAGCAGTTTGGCTGCCGTCAGCTCCTACGAGCAGTACTTC	CASSLAAVSSYEQYF
TRBV7-2	TRBD1	TRBJ1-6	.	TGTGCCAGCAGCTTAGGGACAGGGAATTCACCCCTCCACTTT	CASSLGTGNSPLHF
TRBV10-3	.	TRBJ2-7	.	TGTGCCATCAGTGGGACGGACGGGGGCTACGAGCAGTACTTC	CAISGTDGGYEQYF
TRBV9	TRBD2	TRBJ2-3	.	TGTGCCAGCAGCGTCGGACTAGGGAGCACAGATACGCAGTATTTT	CASSVGLGSTDTQYF
TRBV7-9	.	TRBJ1-1	few	TGTGCCAGCAGCTTAGGGACAGCGAACACTGAAGCTTTCTTT	CASSLGTANTEAFF
TRBV7-9	.	TRBJ1-6	.	TGTGCCAGCAGCTTAGTCCCTACTAATTCACCCCTCCACTTT	CASSLVPTNSPLHF
TRBV2	.	TRBJ2-6	.	TGTGCCAGCACCCGGGGCTCTGGGGCCAACGTCCTGACTTTC	CASTRGSGANVLTF
TRBV5-6	TRBD1	TRBJ1-1	.	TGTGCCAGCAGGGGATACCCGACAGGGGGAGAAGGTGAAGCTTTCTTT	CASRGYPTGGEGEAFF
TRBV7-7	.	TRBJ2-7	.	TGTGCCAGCAGCTTACCGAGCTCCAAAGGGGACTACGAGCAGTACTTC	CASSLPSSKGDYEQYF
TRBV19	.	TRBJ2-7	few	TGTGCCAGTAGTAACCCGGGACGCGAGCAGTACTTC	CASSNPGREQYF
TRBV7-9	.	TRBJ1-1	.	TGTGCCAGCAGCTTACTAGGCCTTGGGGCGGGAGATGAAGCTTTCTTT	CASSLLGLGAGDEAFF
TRBV28	TRBD1	TRBJ2-7	.	TGTGCCAGCAGCCCCGGGACAGGGAGGTACGAGCAGTACTTC	CASSPGTGRYEQYF